This TCR beta chain was recorded in a study of CD8 T cells in Susac syndrome. The CDR3 has 14 amino acids. V lost 0 bases and J lost 8, with 13 bases in between. Germline V lookup: CDR1 DFQATT, CDR2 SNEGSKA (reference sequence). Sequencing of TCR beta, carried out with a high-throughput approach, was applied to CD8+ and CD4+ T cells from the blood. The multiple sclerosis controls were treatment-naive patients with relapsing-remitting disease that was stable or active. TEMRA cells underwent FACS enrichment and CD8+ and CD4+ T cells underwent negative isolation. Random hexamers served to reverse transcribe roughly 0.5 to 1 ug RNA. Coverage of TCR beta CDR3 amplification by immunoSEQ multiplex PCR extended to 54 Vbeta and 13 Jbeta. TCRdb fed the immunoSEQ multiplex PCR reads into MiXCR, producing one record per CDR3 protein. The sample yields 120,000 or so distinct CDR3 sequences, approximately 93% seen once.

The chain couples TRBV20-1 to TRBJ1-4; TRBD1 is a possible D gene (5 bases). This receptor was taken from a human donor with multiple sclerosis. The sequencing sample was made of CD4+ T cells from PBMCs. The CDR3 protein is CSARERGTGEKLFF. CDR3 sequence (DNA): TGCAGTGCTAGAGAAAGAGGGACGGGAGAAAAACTGTTTTTT.